The 19 T cell receptor beta chains in this list originate from one sample, sequenced in a study of monozygotic twins with cystic fibrosis. Only in-frame clones appear in the TCRdb table, and some are missing; sequencing was by immunoSEQ multiplex PCR. The sample has approximately 25,000 clones; under 95% are singletons. Sequencing was performed on blood. These receptors all come from a girl aged 2 to 9 with cystic fibrosis.

The chain couples TRBV7-9 to TRBJ2-6, with 12 nucleotides matching TRBD1. Losses at the gene ends were 5 bases for V and 0 bases for J; bases not matched to a gene: 5. Looked up from germline, CDR1 is SEHNR and CDR2 is FQNEAQ (reference sequence). This CDR3 spans 18 amino acids. The DNA of the CDR3 is TGTGCCAGCAGCCACCGGGACAGGGGGCTCTCTGGGGCCAACGTCCTGACTTTC. Amino acid sequence: CASSHRDRGLSGANVLTF.

The rearrangement joins TRBV5-1 to TRBJ1-2; 7 nucleotides agree with TRBD1. Per the germline V gene, CDR1 is SGHRS and CDR2 is YFSETQ. The CDR3 consists of 14 residues. After removal of 4 bases from V and 2 bases from J, the junction contained 5 bases not matched to a gene. CDR3 sequence (DNA): TGCGCCAGCAGCCCATTACAGGGGAACTATGGCTACACCTTC. This codes for CASSPLQGNYGYTF.

The J gene is TRBJ1-1, the V gene TRBV7-9, with TRBD1 identical over 10 bases. CDR1 is SEHNR and CDR2 is FQNEAQ in the germline V gene (reference sequence). The CDR3 is made up of 14 amino acids. The trim removed 5 bases at V and 4 bases at J, leaving 4 bases unmatched. DNA for the CDR3: TGTGCCAGCAGCAACCGGGACAGGGGCACTGAAGCTTTCTTT. Translation: CASSNRDRGTEAFF.

The chain recombines TRBV5-1 with TRBJ1-2; D gene ambiguous. The CDR3 sequence is 13 residues long. Germline V CDR1 and CDR2: SGHRS, YFSETQ. Trimming stripped 1 base from V and 4 bases from J, with 8 bases between. CDR3 sequence reads: CASSLSRAYGYTF. DNA for the CDR3: TGCGCCAGCAGCTTGTCGCGAGCCTATGGCTACACCTTC.

A single count supports this clone. V and J are TRBV29-1 and TRBJ1-2, with TRBD1 matching 10 bases. The CDR3 is made up of 11 amino acids. With 8 bases clipped from V and 6 bases from J, the junction kept 3 bases outside the gene matches. Germline V gene data show CDR1 as SQVTM and CDR2 as ANQGSEA. CDR3 in amino acids: CSLGQGDGYTF. CDR3 in DNA: TGCAGCCTTGGACAGGGGGATGGCTACACCTTC.

CDR3: CASSERQETQYF. CDR3 nucleotide sequence: TGTGCCAGCAGTGAACGCCAAGAGACCCAGTACTTC. The rearrangement links TRBV25-1 to TRBJ2-5; D gene uncertain. This CDR3 has 12 residues. The germline V gene has CDR1 MGHDK and CDR2 SYGVNS. The V end was cut by 2 bases, the J end by 1 base, with 2 bases between.

The chain recombines TRBV14 with TRBJ2-7; D gene ambiguous. Germline CDR1 and CDR2: SGHDN and FVKESK. V was pared by 1 base and J by 4 bases, with 17 bases between. This CDR3 has 16 amino acids. CDR3 residues: CASSQGPGQLWYEQYF. CDR3 bases: TGTGCCAGCAGCCAAGGCCCTGGGCAGCTATGGTACGAGCAGTACTTC.

This chain connects TRBV7-9 to TRBJ1-2; D is perhaps TRBD1 (6 bases). Germline V gene lookup returns CDR1 SEHNR and CDR2 FQNEAQ (reference sequence). The CDR3 runs to 15 residues. V dropped 5 bases and J dropped 7 bases, with 20 bases sitting between them. In DNA form, the CDR3 reads TGTGCCAGCAGCCTGCCCGACAGGCCCATCCGTGGCTACACCTTC. This sequence encodes CASSLPDRPIRGYTF.

This chain connects TRBV7-2 to TRBJ1-1; D unclear. V was cut by 2 bases and J by 4 bases, with 14 bases left in between. Germline V lookup: CDR1 SGHTA, CDR2 FQGNSA. This CDR3 has 15 residues. The CDR3: CASSLLFPRSTEAFF. CDR3 nucleotides: TGTGCCAGCAGCTTACTTTTCCCCAGAAGCACTGAAGCTTTCTTT.

The table lists this clone with a count of one. The V call is TRBV7-9, the J call TRBJ1-2; D might be TRBD1 (5 bases). CDR1 is SEHNR and CDR2 is FQNEAQ in the germline V gene (reference sequence). Trimming took 1 base from V and 4 from J, leaving 7 bases between them. There are 13 residues in the CDR3. Here the CDR3 reads CASSLGTGYGYTF. DNA of the CDR3: TGTGCCAGCAGCTTAGGTACAGGCTATGGCTACACCTTC.

The chain is built from TRBV13 and TRBJ2-3, with D tentatively TRBD1 (6 bases). Germline CDR1 reads PRHDT; CDR2 reads FYEKMQ (reference sequence). The CDR3 length is 14 residues. V dropped 5 bases and J dropped 3 bases, with 12 bases sitting between them. CDR3 bases: TGTGCCAGCAGCCCGGGACAACAAACAGATACGCAGTATTTT. Its translation is CASSPGQQTDTQYF. The full variable domain, in which reference TRBV13 and TRBJ2-3 provide the parts outside the CDR3, is AAGVIQSPRHLIKEKRETATLKCYPIPRHDTVYWYQQGPGQDPQFLISFYEKMQSDKGSIPDRFSAQQFSDYHSELNMSSLELGDSALYFCASSPGQQTDTQYFGPGTRLTVL.

This sequence joins TRBV5-1 and TRBJ1-2; D is perhaps TRBD1 (6 bases). Germline CDR1 is SGHRS and CDR2 is YFSETQ. Trimming removed 0 bases from V and 3 bases from J, with 15 bases in between. The CDR3 contains 16 residues. Here the CDR3 DNA reads TGCGCCAGCAGCTTGGACGGCAGGGGCGCTGACTATGGCTACACCTTC. Its protein is CASSLDGRGADYGYTF.

The table lists this clone with a count of one. The chain employs TRBV4-1 and TRBJ1-5; tentatively, D is TRBD1 (6 bases). Looked up from germline, CDR1 is MGHRA and CDR2 is YSYEKL. With 0 bases removed from V and 2 bases from J, the gap between germline ends came to 11 bases. The CDR3 sequence is 16 residues long. CDR3 sequence: CASSQDFPGGNQPQHF. The CDR3 DNA reads as TGCGCCAGCAGCCAAGATTTCCCAGGGGGCAATCAGCCCCAGCATTTT.

The V and J genes are TRBV7-8 and TRBJ2-7, with 12 nucleotides matching TRBD2. The CDR3 spans 14 residues. The germline gives CDR1 SGHVS, CDR2 FQNEAQ. Germline trimming cut 4 bases from V and 8 bases from J; bases unmatched to any gene: 6. CDR3 coding DNA: TGTGCCAGCAGCTCTAGCGGGGGGGAGTTTAAGCAGTACTTC. Translating it yields CASSSSGGEFKQYF.

V is TRBV7-7 and J is TRBJ2-5, with a tentative D call TRBD2 (5 bases). Germline V CDR1 and CDR2: SSHAT, FNYEAQ (reference sequence). This CDR3 has 16 residues. Trimming left V 0 bases short and J 3 bases short, with 14 bases between. The CDR3 reads CASSLAPTGEKETQYF. The CDR3 region has the DNA TGTGCCAGCAGCTTAGCCCCCACCGGGGAGAAAGAGACCCAGTACTTC.

The chain recombines TRBV7-2 with TRBJ2-1, with 13 positions matching TRBD2. Germline V gives CDR1 SGHTA, CDR2 FQGNSA. The junction had 10 bases not matched to a gene; V was cut back by 4 bases and J by 1 base. This CDR3 has 19 amino acids. CDR3 sequence (DNA): TGTGCCAGCAGCTCCCAGGGACTAGCGGGGTGGGTGTCCTACAATGAGCAGTTCTTC. Translation: CASSSQGLAGWVSYNEQFF.

The sample holds one count of this clone. This chain uses TRBV7-8 with TRBJ1-1; weak D call: TRBD1 (5 bases). Germline CDR1 reads SGHVS; CDR2 reads FQNEAQ. The CDR3 runs 19 residues. Trimming shortened V by 5 bases and J by 6 bases, and 31 bases separated the two germline ends. DNA of the CDR3: TGTGCCAGCAGCAAACAGGCCTTCGCATCCCCCGTACTACCCCCTGAAGCTTTCTTT. Translating it yields CASSKQAFASPVLPPEAFF.

The chain couples TRBV2 to TRBJ2-2; possible D gene TRBD1, 5 bases. Trimming left V 5 bases short and J 6 bases short, with 10 bases between. Per germline, CDR1 SNHLY and CDR2 FYNNEI. The CDR3 runs to 13 residues. The CDR3 spells CASSWTQAGELFF. In DNA form, the CDR3 reads TGTGCCAGCAGTTGGACACAGGCCGGGGAGCTGTTTTTT.

The chain couples TRBV5-4 to TRBJ1-1; TRBD1 aligns across 9 bases. The V gene end was trimmed by 4 bases and the J gene end by 6 bases; junction bases not matched to a gene: 4. CDR3 length equals 13 residues. Germline assignment: CDR1 SGHNT and CDR2 YYREEE (reference sequence). CDR3 DNA: TGTGCCAGCAGCCTACGACAGGGGGCTGAAGCTTTCTTT. It encodes CASSLRQGAEAFF.